These T cell receptor beta chains were read from a single sample in a study of T cell responses to AZD1222 COVID-19 vaccine. TCRdb's table, derived via immunoSEQ multiplex PCR, lists solely in-frame clones and lacks some. The sample has 60,000 to 85,000 clones, roughly 84% seen once. The sample in question was peripheral blood, obtained 28 days after the second AZD1222 dose. The receptors were gathered from an adult who received the AZD1222 COVID-19 vaccine. Each CDR3 is given with its conserved first and last residue. Each record gives: D gene, V gene, J gene, clone size, CDR3 protein, CDR3 DNA. The D gene is left open where the match is weak. For some rows the clone size is stated as once, few or many, or as a class when expanded; others skip it.

>TRBD2|TRBV30|TRBJ2-7|NA
CAWSVGRSGSYEQYF
TGTGCCTGGAGCGTCGGGAGGTCTGGCTCCTACGAGCAGTACTTC
>NA|TRBV14|TRBJ1-2|NA
CASSQITVSGYTF
TGTGCCAGCAGCCAAATTACGGTCTCTGGCTACACCTTC
>NA|TRBV25-1|TRBJ1-1|NA
CASSAGTGDTEAFF
TGTGCCAGCAGCGCCGGGACCGGCGACACTGAAGCTTTCTTT
>NA|TRBV5-1|TRBJ2-1|NA
CASSAALNEQFF
TGCGCCAGCAGTGCAGCGCTTAATGAGCAGTTCTTC
>NA|TRBV28|TRBJ1-3|NA
CASSLKTGNTIYF
TGTGCCAGCAGTTTAAAAACCGGAAACACCATATATTTT
>TRBD2|TRBV7-8|TRBJ2-1|few
CASSRGASGVYNEQFF
TGTGCCAGCAGCCGAGGCGCTAGCGGAGTTTACAATGAGCAGTTCTTC
>TRBD2|TRBV2|TRBJ2-2|NA
CASQAGGYTGELFF
TGTGCCAGCCAGGCCGGGGGGTACACCGGGGAGCTGTTTTTT
>TRBD2|TRBV3-1/TRBV3-2|TRBJ2-5|NA
CASSQTSVTSVETQYF
TGTGCCAGCAGCCAAACCAGTGTGACTAGCGTAGAGACCCAGTACTTC
>NA|TRBV5-8|TRBJ1-1|NA
CASSLGVGAFF
TGTGCCAGCAGCTTGGGCGTCGGAGCTTTCTTT
>TRBD1|TRBV11-2|TRBJ1-1|NA
CASSPQGAEAFF
TGTGCCAGCAGCCCCCAGGGGGCTGAAGCTTTCTTT
>NA|TRBV2|TRBJ2-1|NA
CASSEGFGGLGDEQFF
TGTGCCAGCAGTGAAGGGTTTGGGGGTCTTGGGGATGAGCAGTTCTTC
>TRBD2|TRBV6-2/TRBV6-3|TRBJ2-3|NA
CASSYSSSGPTSTDTQYF
TGTGCCAGCAGTTACTCTTCTAGCGGACCAACTAGCACAGATACGCAGTATTTT
>NA|TRBV20-1|TRBJ2-1|NA
CSASAGLDEQFF
TGCAGTGCTAGTGCTGGGTTAGATGAGCAGTTCTTC
>TRBD2|TRBV4-2|TRBJ2-7|few
CASSLMTSGGSSSYEQYF
TGTGCCAGCAGCCTAATGACTAGCGGGGGCTCGAGCTCCTACGAGCAGTACTTC
>NA|TRBV6-7|TRBJ1-5|NA
CASSLGGSNQPQHF
TGTGCCAGCAGCCTCGGGGGGAGCAATCAGCCCCAGCATTTT
>TRBD1|TRBV7-2|TRBJ1-2|NA
CASSFRQGADGYTF
TGTGCCAGCAGCTTTCGTCAGGGGGCCGATGGCTACACCTTC
>NA|TRBV6-5|TRBJ2-1|NA
CASSTRYNEQFF
TGTGCCAGCAGTACTAGGTACAATGAGCAGTTCTTC
>TRBD1|TRBV6-4|TRBJ1-6|NA
CASSDDRDNSPLHF
TGTGCCAGCAGTGACGACAGGGATAATTCACCCCTCCACTTT
>NA|TRBV15|TRBJ1-2|many
CATSRDLGARYGYTF
TGTGCCACCAGCAGAGATTTGGGGGCTCGATATGGCTACACCTTC
>NA|TRBV6-4|TRBJ1-5|NA
CASSPTGNSNQPQHF
TGTGCCAGCAGTCCAACAGGGAACAGCAATCAGCCCCAGCATTTT
>TRBD1|TRBV6-5|TRBJ2-1|NA
CASSYSTGGGNEQFF
TGTGCCAGCAGTTACTCGACAGGGGGAGGCAATGAGCAGTTCTTC
>NA|TRBV30|TRBJ2-7|NA
CAWSPGGRSQGFYSSYEQYF
TGTGCCTGGAGCCCCGGGGGCAGGAGCCAGGGGTTTTACAGCTCCTACGAGCAGTACTTC
>NA|TRBV5-1|TRBJ2-7|NA
CASSSQGPAYEQYF
TGCGCCAGCAGCTCTCAGGGCCCCGCCTACGAGCAGTACTTC
>NA|TRBV6-6|TRBJ1-5|NA
CASSYGTGGQPQHF
TGTGCCAGCAGTTACGGGACGGGTGGCCAGCCCCAGCATTTT
>NA|TRBV20-1|TRBJ2-2|NA
CSASPYGVNTGELFF
TGCAGTGCTAGTCCCTACGGGGTGAACACCGGGGAGCTGTTTTTT
>NA|TRBV5-4|TRBJ1-2|few
CAISDGDYGYTF
TGTGCCATCTCGGACGGGGACTATGGCTACACCTTC
>TRBD1|TRBV9|TRBJ2-7|NA
CASSSGTGGGQYF
TGTGCCAGCAGCTCGGGAACAGGGGGCGGGCAGTACTTC
>NA|TRBV18|TRBJ2-7|NA
CASSPPARTGEQYF
TGTGCCAGCTCACCACCCGCCAGGACGGGCGAGCAGTACTTC
>NA|TRBV5-6|TRBJ2-1|NA
CASRLDSGNEQFF
TGTGCCAGCAGACTTGACTCGGGCAATGAGCAGTTCTTC
>TRBD1|TRBV19|TRBJ1-3|NA
CASTGTGWGGNTIYF
TGTGCCAGTACCGGGACAGGGTGGGGAGGAAACACCATATATTTT
>TRBD1|TRBV7-6|TRBJ2-5|NA
CASSLWARGRETQYF
TGTGCCAGCAGCTTATGGGCCAGGGGGCGGGAGACCCAGTACTTC
>NA|TRBV20-1|TRBJ1-5|once
CSASGYYLGHF
TGCAGTGCTAGCGGGTACTACCTCGGGCATTTT
>TRBD2|TRBV3-1/TRBV3-2|TRBJ2-3|NA
CASSQAPPGGKGTQYF
TGTGCCAGCAGCCAAGCCCCACCGGGGGGGAAAGGTACGCAGTATTTT
>NA|TRBV5-4|TRBJ2-7|NA
CASSFAGGGRYEQYF
TGTGCCAGCAGCTTCGCTGGAGGGGGACGGTACGAGCAGTACTTC
>NA|TRBV6-8|TRBJ2-3|NA
CASRLAAGTDTQYF
TGTGCCAGCAGATTAGCGGCCGGCACAGATACGCAGTATTTT
>NA|TRBV14|TRBJ2-5|NA
CASREPGQETQYF
TGTGCCAGCAGGGAGCCGGGCCAAGAGACCCAGTACTTC
>TRBD2|TRBV4-1|TRBJ2-3|NA
CASSQEGSAGVADTQYF
TGCGCCAGCAGCCAAGAAGGATCAGCGGGGGTTGCAGATACGCAGTATTTT
>NA|TRBV11-2|TRBJ1-1|NA
CASSSDPFDTEAFF
TGTGCCAGCAGCTCCGACCCATTCGACACTGAAGCTTTCTTT
>NA|TRBV30|TRBJ1-1|NA
CAWSVGGKNTEAFF
TGTGCCTGGAGTGTTGGGGGGAAGAACACTGAAGCTTTCTTT
>NA|TRBV2|TRBJ2-1|NA
CASSHYLSRGNEQFF
TGTGCCAGCAGCCACTACCTTTCAAGAGGCAATGAGCAGTTCTTC
>NA|TRBV2|TRBJ1-2|NA
CASSPIEGHGYTF
TGTGCCAGCAGTCCTATAGAGGGGCATGGCTACACCTTC
>NA|TRBV18|TRBJ1-2|NA
CASSPRTQAADYGYTF
TGTGCCAGCTCCCCTCGGACCCAGGCCGCCGACTATGGCTACACCTTC
>TRBD1|TRBV5-4|TRBJ2-3|NA
CASSSQGQKADTQYF
TGTGCCAGCAGCTCCCAGGGACAGAAGGCAGATACGCAGTATTTT